This entry describes one T cell receptor beta chain. CDR1 is LNHDA, CDR2 SQIVND, per germline (reference sequence). The CDR3 totals 16 residues. The junction had 6 bases not matched to a gene; V was cut back by 5 bases and J by 1 base. These data are taken from a study of CD8 T cells in Susac syndrome. RNA amounts of about 0.45 to 1 ug underwent reverse transcription with random hexamers. TCRdb reanalysed the immunoSEQ multiplex PCR reads using MiXCR and keeps one entry per CDR3 protein. The sample lists 150,000 to 200,000 distinct CDR3 sequences, around 90% occurring once. The sequence was obtained from a human donor in good health. Specimen: CD4+ T cells from PBMCs. The rearrangement uses TRBV19 and TRBJ1-2; 11 bases are a match to TRBD1. The CDR3 nucleotides are TGTGCCAGTAGTCCCGGGACAGGGGGACTTAACTATGGCTACACCTTC. Translating it yields CASSPGTGGLNYGYTF.